This T cell receptor (beta chain) was obtained from a study of blood T cells in healthy people across ages. Study-wide points: Possibly, changes in expanded clonotypes were confounded because donor CMV status was unknown.

CDR1 and CDR2 (germline): SGHRS, YFSETQ. This CDR3 has 15 amino acids. The V end lost 3 bases, the J end lost 5 bases, and 15 bases lay between the germline ends. Comment on this clonotype: Its target is not known.

Then a second PCR, running roughly 7 to 11 cycles, was carried out with a sample-barcoded 5' primer and a J-beta primer mix. TCRdb itself ran the 5' RACE reads through MiXCR, one entry per CDR3 protein. There are about 780,000 distinct CDR3 sequences in the sample; roughly 46% occur only once, and less than 20% lies in the top ten. The receptor was isolated from an elderly man in good health. The chain is built from TRBV5-1 and TRBJ2-1; D perhaps matches TRBD1 (5 bases). Sequencing was done on a sample of blood. CDR3 nucleotides: TGCGCCAGCAGCTCTGGACCCGCCAGGGACAATGAGCAGTTCTTC. The encoded protein is CASSSGPARDNEQFF.